These 6 T cell receptor beta chains were sequenced from one sample in a study of shared clonotypes between healthy human individuals. Generated by immunoSEQ multiplex PCR, the TCRdb table keeps only in-frame clones and is missing some. The repertoire holds under 1,900,000 clones, with 98% as singletons. Sequenced: naive CD4+ T cells sorted from blood. Subset of the sample: CD45RA+ positively selected. The receptors derive from a man aged 25-40 years in good health.

This chain joins TRBV7-8 and TRBJ2-7; the D is unclear. Trimming stripped 0 bases from V and 6 bases from J, with 15 bases between. The CDR3 consists of 15 residues. Germline CDR1 is SGHVS and CDR2 is FQNEAQ. The CDR3 sequence: CASSLALVSLLEQYF. CDR3 DNA sequence: TGTGCCAGCAGCTTAGCCCTAGTGAGCCTACTCGAGCAGTACTTC.

V usage is TRBV27 and J usage is TRBJ2-7; D may be TRBD1 (6 bases). This CDR3 is 15 amino acids long. CDR1 and CDR2 from the germline V gene are MNHEY and SMNVEV (reference sequence). Trimming pared 3 bases from V and 0 bases from J, leaving 12 bases between. The CDR3 DNA is TGTGCCAGCAGTTTTTCAGGGGTACTCTCCTACGAGCAGTACTTC. Translating it yields CASSFSGVLSYEQYF.

The chain employs TRBV10-3 and TRBJ2-1; D perhaps matches TRBD2 (5 bases). Trimming stripped 8 bases from V and 10 bases from J, with 24 bases between. The CDR3 has 15 amino acids. The V gene's germline CDR1 is ENHRY and CDR2 SYGVKD. The CDR3 DNA is TGTGCCATCCTAGGAGCTGATCCGGGGTCACAGGAGCAGTTCTTC. It codes for CAILGADPGSQEQFF.

This clone was found once. This chain links TRBV13 with TRBJ2-6; the D is unclear. The V end was cut by 0 bases, the J end by 2 bases, with 11 bases between. The CDR3 spans 17 residues. CDR1 and CDR2 from the germline V gene are PRHDT and FYEKMQ (reference sequence). DNA for the CDR3: TGTGCCAGCAGCTTAGGCCTAGGGTTTCCTGGGGCCAACGTCCTGACTTTC. Its protein product is CASSLGLGFPGANVLTF. The whole variable domain, filled in from reference TRBV13 and TRBJ2-6, reads AAGVIQSPRHLIKEKRETATLKCYPIPRHDTVYWYQQGPGQDPQFLISFYEKMQSDKGSIPDRFSAQQFSDYHSELNMSSLELGDSALYFCASSLGLGFPGANVLTFGAGSRLTVL.

The rearrangement uses TRBV5-4 and TRBJ2-7; no definite D call. CDR3 length: 16 amino acids. The V end lost 10 bases, the J end lost 12 bases, and 35 bases lay between the germline ends. Germline V gene lookup returns CDR1 SGHNT and CDR2 YYREEE (reference sequence). CDR3 loop: CAADPIGFRETPDPYF. Here the CDR3 DNA reads TGTGCCGCAGACCCGATCGGGTTTCGAGAGACTCCAGATCCGTACTTC.

V gene TRBV5-1 combines with J gene TRBJ2-3, with a weak D call TRBD1 (6 bases). The CDR3 runs to 14 residues. The V gene lost 6 bases and the J gene lost 2 bases, with 13 bases spanning the gap. In germline, CDR1 is SGHRS, CDR2 YFSETQ. The CDR3 bases are TGCGCCAGCACCGAGGACAGACTCACAGATACGCAGTATTTT. This gives the protein CASTEDRLTDTQYF.